This TCR beta chain was found in a study of T-cell reconstitution after alpha-beta-depleted transplantation in children. This CDR3 is 14 amino acids long. The ends lost 5 bases at V and 1 base at J; junction bases unmatched: 1. Preparation of the TCRbeta library was carried out with unique molecular identifiers. Each CDR3 protein gets one entry after TCRdb re-called the PCR reads with MiXCR. The data show 780,000 or so distinct CDR3 sequences, approximately 15% seen once. This chain uses TRBV12-3 or TRBV12-4 with TRBJ2-3; 9 bases are a match to TRBD2. The TCR comes from a male patient younger than 18 who had a stem cell transplant for acute lymphoblastic leukemia, so the T cells may come from the graft donor. The sample in question was PBMCs, mostly from graft donor cells, obtained 360 days after TCRalphabeta/CD19-depleted stem cell transplant. In nucleotides, the CDR3 is TGTGCCAGCAGTCAGCGGGAGGGCACAGATACGCAGTATTTT. Its protein is CASSQREGTDTQYF.